Below are 2 T cell receptor beta chains sequenced from a single sample in a study of blood T cell repertoires in COVID-19. Libraries were prepared by immunoSEQ multiplex PCR; TCRdb keeps only in-frame clonotypes and omits some of them. The data show hundreds of thousands of clones, with around three quarters seen just once and more than 2.5% held by the top ten. Sequencing was carried out using peripheral blood. Receptors were obtained from a woman older than 75 with acute or convalescent COVID-19.

The chain combines TRBV7-9 with TRBJ2-5, with 7 bases identical to TRBD1. Germline V CDR1 and CDR2: SEHNR, FQNEAQ (reference sequence). The CDR3 is 14 residues long. V lost 4 bases and J lost 3; bases outside the gene matches: 5. The CDR3 DNA is TGTGCCAGCAGCTCCTTCCAGGGGGAAGAGACCCAGTACTTC. This gives the protein CASSSFQGEETQYF.

The rearrangement links TRBV5-4 to TRBJ2-3, with TRBD2 as a possible D gene (5 bases). The length of the CDR3 is 13 residues. Germline lookup yields CDR1 SGHNT and CDR2 YYREEE (reference sequence). Trimming took off 2 bases at V and 5 bases at J, with 9 bases between the two ends. The CDR3 sequence: CASSFEGGDTQYF. DNA of the CDR3: TGTGCCAGCAGCTTTGAAGGAGGAGATACGCAGTATTTT.